This is a list of T cell receptor beta chains from one sample in a study of radiotherapy plus CTLA-4 blockade in lung cancer. Some clones are missing from TCRdb's copy, which holds only in-frame ones; the method was immunoSEQ multiplex PCR. The sample comprises roughly 44,000 clones, 70% to 80% of which are singletons, and 11% rests with the top ten. Material: peripheral blood, obtained from a patient treated with radiotherapy plus ipilimumab. These receptors originate from a human donor with non-small cell lung cancer who had stable disease on radiotherapy plus ipilimumab. Both conserved end residues are part of each CDR3. The D gene is left open where the match is weak. Rows give clone size only sometimes, using once, few, many, or a class for an expanded clone.

NA TRBJ1-2 NA TRBV21-1 CASSKEEARGYTF TGTGCCAGCAGCAAAGAGGAGGCGCGGGGCTACACCTTC
TRBD1 TRBJ2-5 few TRBV9 CASSVTGQLKETQYF TGTGCCAGCAGCGTAACGGGACAGCTAAAAGAGACCCAGTACTTC
NA TRBJ2-6 NA TRBV6-1 CASTTPSGANVLTF TGTGCCAGCACTACCCCCTCTGGGGCCAACGTCCTGACTTTC
NA TRBJ1-5 NA TRBV27 CASRYRDSNQPQHF TGTGCCAGCAGATACAGGGATAGCAATCAGCCCCAGCATTTT
TRBD2 TRBJ2-3 NA TRBV5-1 CASSFASGSTDTQYF TGCGCCAGCAGCTTCGCTAGCGGAAGCACAGATACGCAGTATTTT
NA TRBJ2-7 NA TRBV6-5 CASSWPGNEQYF TGTGCCAGCAGTTGGCCGGGCAACGAGCAGTACTTC
NA TRBJ2-2 NA TRBV5-1 CAGRDQITGELFF TGCGCCGGACGGGACCAAATAACCGGGGAGCTGTTTTTT
TRBD1 TRBJ1-3 few TRBV19 CASSIGTGHGNTIYF TGTGCCAGTAGTATCGGGACAGGCCATGGAAACACCATATATTTT
NA TRBJ1-2 NA TRBV6-5 CASSTSGGPYGYTF TGTGCCAGCAGTACCTCCGGCGGACCCTATGGCTACACCTTC
TRBD1 TRBJ1-1 NA TRBV5-1 CASSPTGTEPFTEAFF TGCGCCAGCAGCCCGACCGGGACAGAACCCTTCACTGAAGCTTTCTTT
NA TRBJ1-2 NA TRBV4-3 CASSQDNSPYGYTF TGCGCCAGCAGCCAAGATAACAGCCCCTATGGCTACACCTTC
NA TRBJ1-2 NA TRBV19 CASSISLGANYGYTF TGTGCCAGTAGTATTTCTCTCGGGGCGAACTATGGCTACACCTTC
NA TRBJ1-2 NA TRBV5-5 CASSFSYRNGTNYGYTF TGTGCCAGCAGCTTTTCTTATAGGAACGGGACTAACTATGGCTACACCTTC
TRBD1 TRBJ1-2 NA TRBV6-4 CASSERFGTGDQTYGYTF TGTGCCAGCAGTGAAAGGTTCGGGACAGGGGACCAAACCTATGGCTACACCTTC
TRBD1 TRBJ1-1 NA TRBV6-1 CASSSSGTGRAFF TGTGCCAGCAGTTCCTCCGGGACAGGGAGAGCTTTCTTT
NA TRBJ1-5 few TRBV30 CAWTASSNQPQHF TGTGCCTGGACAGCGAGTAGCAATCAGCCCCAGCATTTT
TRBD1 TRBJ1-1 NA TRBV6-5 CASSGTGSTEAFF TGTGCCAGCAGCGGGACAGGGAGCACTGAAGCTTTCTTT
TRBD1 TRBJ1-1 NA TRBV7-9 CASSLGGGTTPLTAFF TGTGCCAGCAGCCTAGGAGGGGGCACCACCCCACTGACAGCTTTCTTT
TRBD1 TRBJ1-2 NA TRBV7-2 CASSTRTGIGYGYTF TGTGCCAGCAGCACCCGGACAGGGATTGGGTATGGCTACACCTTC
NA TRBJ1-2 NA TRBV28 CASTQLLGNYGYTF TGTGCCAGCACCCAGTTATTAGGGAACTATGGCTACACCTTC
NA TRBJ1-5 NA TRBV10-3 CAISESPNTNQPQHF TGTGCCATCAGTGAGTCCCCGAATACCAATCAGCCCCAGCATTTT
NA TRBJ1-2 NA TRBV19 CASSLGDSTRGRLGGYTF TGTGCCAGTAGCCTCGGCGATTCTACACGGGGACGCCTCGGTGGCTACACCTTC
NA TRBJ2-2 once TRBV6-5 CASSSGQQHLTGELFF TGTGCCAGCAGTTCCGGACAGCAGCACCTCACCGGGGAGCTGTTTTTT
NA TRBJ2-5 NA TRBV10-3 CAISESKGETQYF TGTGCCATCAGTGAGTCGAAGGGAGAGACCCAGTACTTC
TRBD1 TRBJ2-1 few TRBV14 CASSYRGPYNEQFF TGTGCCAGCAGCTACAGGGGGCCCTACAATGAGCAGTTCTTC
TRBD1 TRBJ2-5 NA TRBV7-2 CASSLQGNVGETQYF TGTGCTAGCAGCCTACAGGGGAATGTAGGGGAGACCCAGTACTTC
NA TRBJ2-5 NA TRBV18 CASSRQNQETQYF TGTGCCAGCTCTCGACAGAACCAAGAGACCCAGTACTTC
NA TRBJ1-2 NA TRBV29-1 CSVDLDGNYGYTF TGCAGCGTTGATCTAGACGGAAACTATGGCTACACCTTC
NA TRBJ1-5 NA TRBV19 CASSLPGQVNQPQHF TGTGCCAGTAGTTTACCGGGACAAGTCAATCAGCCCCAGCATTTT
NA TRBJ1-3 NA TRBV11-2 CASSLYEVGNTIYF TGTGCCAGCAGCTTATATGAGGTTGGAAACACCATATATTTT
NA TRBJ1-1 NA TRBV5-4 CASSPPRANTEAFF TGTGCCAGCAGCCCCCCACGGGCGAACACTGAAGCTTTCTTT
NA TRBJ2-1 NA TRBV10-1 CASSELGNEQFF TGCGCCAGCAGTGAATTAGGGAATGAGCAGTTCTTC
NA TRBJ1-2 NA TRBV15 CATSRDPGINGYTF TGTGCCACCAGCAGAGATCCCGGAATAAATGGCTACACCTTC
TRBD1 TRBJ1-1 NA TRBV5-5 CASSRQGNTEAFF TGTGCCAGCAGCCGACAGGGGAACACTGAAGCTTTCTTT
NA TRBJ1-3 few TRBV10-3 CAIGLQDGNTIYF TGTGCCATCGGATTACAAGATGGAAACACCATATATTTT
TRBD1 TRBJ1-6 NA TRBV5-1 CASSRATGTGDNSPLHF TGCGCCAGCAGCCGGGCGACCGGGACAGGGGATAATTCACCCCTCCACTTT
NA TRBJ2-5 NA TRBV30 CAWSVETQYF TGTGCCTGGAGTGTGGAGACCCAGTACTTC
TRBD1 TRBJ1-4 NA TRBV30 CAWSVRQGNEKLFF TGTGCCTGGAGTGTACGACAGGGAAACGAAAAACTGTTTTTT
TRBD1 TRBJ1-3 NA TRBV9 CASSFTGVQGNTIYF TGTGCCAGCAGCTTTACAGGGGTACAAGGAAACACCATATATTTT
NA TRBJ1-4 NA TRBV11-2 CASSPRSLRRLANEKLFF TGTGCCAGCAGCCCCCGAAGCTTGAGGAGGTTGGCTAATGAAAAACTGTTTTTT
TRBD2 TRBJ2-3 NA TRBV4-3 CASSQGTSGYTDTQYF TGCGCCAGCAGCCAAGGGACTAGCGGATACACAGATACGCAGTATTTT